These T cell receptor beta chains were read from a single sample in a study of CD8 T cells in ankylosing spondylitis. TCRdb analysed the 5' RACE reads with MiXCR anew, one entry per CDR3 protein. The sample has around 94,000 distinct CDR3 sequences, around 8.3% seen once; the top ten hold approximately 30%. Sequences were obtained from blood, either unsorted or a sorted T cell fraction (not recorded which). These receptors were obtained from a male donor with ankylosing spondylitis. The conserved cysteine and the conserved F or W are not part of the CDR3 here. Fields, in order: J gene, CDR3 length, V gene, CDR3 protein.

J: TRBJ2-2
length: 15
V: TRBV20-1
CDR3: SAREPPTSSNTGELF

J: TRBJ2-2
length: 13
V: TRBV4-1
CDR3: ASSQERASAGELF

J: TRBJ2-1
length: 13
V: TRBV20-1
CDR3: SARYRESPYNEQF

J: TRBJ2-1
length: 13
V: TRBV30
CDR3: AWAGGQGLWNEQF

J: TRBJ1-4
length: 14
V: TRBV13
CDR3: ASSLGGQGGSEKLF

J: TRBJ2-1
length: 11
V: TRBV9
CDR3: ASSGGTSGPEI

J: TRBJ2-5
length: 11
V: TRBV13
CDR3: ASSLKAFETQY

J: TRBJ1-1
length: 9
V: TRBV19
CDR3: ASNTGVEAF

J: TRBJ1-4
length: 14
V: TRBV4-1
CDR3: ASSQDEGRGSEKLF

J: TRBJ2-1
length: 13
V: TRBV27
CDR3: ASSLRGPGGNEQF

J: TRBJ1-5
length: 12
V: TRBV7-2
CDR3: ASSLRQLNQPQH

J: TRBJ2-1
length: 13
V: TRBV14
CDR3: ASSQGGANYNEQF

J: TRBJ2-3
length: 14
V: TRBV29-1
CDR3: RVTLAGGPGADTQY

J: TRBJ2-5
length: 13
V: TRBV24-1
CDR3: ATSDSRLQRETQY

J: TRBJ1-1
length: 11
V: TRBV14
CDR3: ASSPSSGTEAF

J: TRBJ1-1
length: 12
V: TRBV12-3/TRBV12-4
CDR3: ASSLGTGRTEAF

J: TRBJ1-4
length: 14
V: TRBV15
CDR3: ATSANRAEWYEKLF

J: TRBJ2-1
length: 12
V: TRBV30
CDR3: AWSLLAGYNEQF

J: TRBJ2-1
length: 15
V: TRBV5-1
CDR3: ASSLAGAGVLYNEQF

J: TRBJ2-4
length: 12
V: TRBV3-1
CDR3: ASSQGLRQNIQY

J: TRBJ1-2
length: 13
V: TRBV5-1
CDR3: ASSLDPGGNYGYT

J: TRBJ2-1
length: 13
V: TRBV2
CDR3: ASSEGTSGGYEQF

J: TRBJ2-7
length: 12
V: TRBV6-1
CDR3: ASSGVGASYEQY

J: TRBJ2-7
length: 14
V: TRBV9
CDR3: ASSPWTSGSSYEQY

J: TRBJ1-1
length: 15
V: TRBV7-6
CDR3: ASSLGRGTPTNTEAF

J: TRBJ2-7
length: 11
V: TRBV28
CDR3: ASSLMGSHEQY

J: TRBJ2-3
length: 15
V: TRBV15
CDR3: ATSRTGWQRSTDTQY

J: TRBJ2-1
length: 12
V: TRBV7-6
CDR3: ASSWLAGDDEQF

J: TRBJ2-1
length: 10
V: TRBV29-1
CDR3: SVEGLGREQF

J: TRBJ2-7
length: 13
V: TRBV13
CDR3: ASSQIRQGAYEQY

J: TRBJ2-1
length: 13
V: TRBV6-1
CDR3: ASSPTPASYNEQF

J: TRBJ2-1
length: 12
V: TRBV6-2/TRBV6-3
CDR3: ASRGGREEYEQF

J: TRBJ2-5
length: 11
V: TRBV20-1
CDR3: SAGDRDQETQY

J: TRBJ2-3
length: 15
V: TRBV30
CDR3: AWSERLAGGPTDTQY

J: TRBJ2-1
length: 10
V: TRBV9
CDR3: ASSMQTNEQF

J: TRBJ2-7
length: 10
V: TRBV7-8
CDR3: ASSPRPYEQY

J: TRBJ1-2
length: 13
V: TRBV7-2
CDR3: ASSRTPPGANGYT

J: TRBJ2-7
length: 12
V: TRBV10-3
CDR3: AISPGTNSYEQY

J: TRBJ2-1
length: 14
V: TRBV3-1
CDR3: ASSPDLYSSYNEQF

J: TRBJ2-2
length: 13
V: TRBV13
CDR3: ASSPPREGAGELF

J: TRBJ2-4
length: 15
V: TRBV20-1
CDR3: SAIPPPGLADKNIQY

J: TRBJ2-7
length: 14
V: TRBV27
CDR3: ASTYSSGTRGYEQY

J: TRBJ2-5
length: 13
V: TRBV2
CDR3: ASSEKRGSRETQY

J: TRBJ2-1
length: 13
V: TRBV25-1
CDR3: ASSGRTGVYNEQF

J: TRBJ2-6
length: 12
V: TRBV12-3/TRBV12-4
CDR3: ASSFRAGANVLT

J: TRBJ1-2
length: 12
V: TRBV12-3/TRBV12-4
CDR3: ASNSAGAPYGYT

J: TRBJ2-4
length: 11
V: TRBV20-1
CDR3: SFLADLGNIQY

J: TRBJ2-2
length: 13
V: TRBV7-7
CDR3: ASSPTGYSTGELF

J: TRBJ1-2
length: 11
V: TRBV7-9
CDR3: ASSLADSYGYT

J: TRBJ2-1
length: 13
V: TRBV6-1
CDR3: ASSPGTGDYNEQF

J: TRBJ1-5
length: 12
V: TRBV7-9
CDR3: ASSLDQGDQPQH

J: TRBJ2-7
length: 11
V: TRBV7-9
CDR3: ASRPGYSYEQY

J: TRBJ1-1
length: 11
V: TRBV6-2/TRBV6-3
CDR3: ASRPDRNTEAF

J: TRBJ2-3
length: 13
V: TRBV5-1
CDR3: ASSLGEGSTDTQY

J: TRBJ2-1
length: 14
V: TRBV14
CDR3: ASSQDKASLQDEQF